This T cell receptor (beta chain) was profiled in a study of lymphopenia after photon versus proton radiotherapy. Study-wide points: Proton therapy kept repertoires fairly stable, unlike photons, which gained effector/memory cells. Post-nadir diversity loss with photons came from oligoclonal expansion, particularly CD8+ Temra cells. In patients who died, overall survival fell as post-nadir TCR diversity dropped more.

This table comes from immunoSEQ multiplex PCR, and its TCRdb copy is limited to in-frame clones, with some not included. Of approximately 50,000 clones in the sample, around 80% are singletons; the top ten hold roughly 29%. To note about this clone: The antigen is not known.

This CDR3 is built from 16 residues. Germline assignment: CDR1 MGHRA and CDR2 YSYEKL. V trimming: 4 bases; J trimming: 10 bases; junction bases outside the gene matches: 13. The receptor was isolated from a man aged 50 to 59 with gastric cancer. The input for sequencing was peripheral blood, taken from a patient treated with photon-based radiotherapy. The chain links TRBV4-1 to TRBJ2-1, with TRBD2 identical over 10 bases. The CDR3 region is CASSPDHLAGAGEQFF. The DNA of the CDR3 is TGCGCCAGCAGCCCCGATCATCTAGCGGGAGCAGGGGAGCAGTTCTTC.